This T cell receptor beta chain emerged from a study of control samples from healthy donors and cancer patients. The CDR3 spans 13 residues. Germline assignment: CDR1 LGHDT and CDR2 YNNKEL (reference sequence). V lost 3 bases and J lost 4, with 9 bases in between. The method was immunoSEQ multiplex PCR; TCRdb's version includes in-frame clones alone and lacks a portion of them. The sample records some 76,000 clones, about nine tenths being singletons. The receptor was derived from a woman in her forties or fifties with colorectal cancer. The sample was PBMCs. V is TRBV3-1 (or the pseudogene TRBV3-2) and J is TRBJ1-1; no reliable D call. The CDR3 DNA follows: TGTGCCAGCAGCCAGGGCGGGAGCACTGAAGCTTTCTTT. Amino acids: CASSQGGSTEAFF.